A single sample is the source of the 16 T cell receptor beta chains below, sequenced in a study of CD8 T cells in Susac syndrome. RNA totalling roughly 0.5 to 1 ug underwent reverse transcription with random hexamers. TCRdb reprocessed the immunoSEQ multiplex PCR reads with MiXCR, giving one entry per CDR3 protein. The table includes some 260,000 distinct CDR3 sequences, about 88% detected once. Input material: CD8+ T cells from PBMCs. Every receptor here comes from a human donor with multiple sclerosis.

The chain couples TRBV12-3 or TRBV12-4 to TRBJ2-7, with D tentatively TRBD2 (7 bases). The CDR3 length is 14 residues. Trimming shortened V by 7 bases and J by 2 bases, and 15 bases separated the two germline ends. The CDR3 DNA sequence: TGTGCCAGCACCCTCGGAGGGGGGGCCTACGAGCAGTACTTC. Its protein is CASTLGGGAYEQYF.

The CDR3 DNA sequence: TGTGCCAGCAGTTCTAGACTAGCGGCCAAGTCCTACGAGCAGTACTTC. It translates to CASSSRLAAKSYEQYF. The gene calls are TRBV27 and TRBJ2-7; 9 bases are shared with TRBD2. The CDR3 covers 16 residues. Germline assignment: CDR1 MNHEY and CDR2 SMNVEV (reference sequence). The ends lost 4 bases at V and 1 base at J; junction bases unmatched: 8.

The table lists this clonotype with a count of one. This CDR3 reads CASKIGGQMYSPLHF. The CDR3 DNA sequence: TGTGCCAGTAAAATAGGGGGACAGATGTATTCACCCCTCCACTTT. The V gene is TRBV19, the J gene TRBJ1-6, with TRBD1 matching over 7 bases. This CDR3 has 15 residues. Trimming removed 7 bases from V and 8 bases from J; junction bases left unmatched: 11. Germline values: CDR1 LNHDA, CDR2 SQIVND (reference sequence). Drawing the rest from reference TRBV19 and TRBJ1-6, the complete variable domain is DGGITQSPKYLFRKEGQNVTLSCEQNLNHDAMYWYRQDPGQGLRLIYYSQIVNDFQKGDIAEGYSVSREKKESFPLTVTSAQKNPTAFYLCASKIGGQMYSPLHFGNGTRLTVT.

The chain couples TRBV20-1 to TRBJ1-2, with D perhaps TRBD1 (6 bases). The V end was cut by 7 bases, the J end by 7 bases, with 19 bases between. The germline CDR1 and CDR2 sequences are DFQATT and SNEGSKA (reference sequence). This CDR3 comprises 13 residues. The CDR3 here is CSGVASGVRGYTF. In DNA, the CDR3 is TGCAGTGGAGTGGCATCAGGGGTTCGTGGCTACACCTTC.

V gene TRBV10-3 combines with J gene TRBJ2-3; 7 positions agree with TRBD1. Germline CDR1 and CDR2: ENHRY and SYGVKD. The V segment lost 5 bases and the J segment 4 bases; nucleotides outside the gene matches: 12. The CDR3 is 16 amino acids. The CDR3 DNA reads as TGTGCCATCAGTCTCCCTGGGGACAGAGGTCCAGATACGCAGTATTTT. It encodes CAISLPGDRGPDTQYF.

The rearrangement uses TRBV2 and TRBJ2-5; D is possibly TRBD1 or TRBD2 (6 bases each). The V end lost 9 bases, the J end lost 5 bases, and 19 bases lay between the germline ends. The CDR3 has 14 amino acids. Germline loops: CDR1 SNHLY, CDR2 FYNNEI. This chain's CDR3 is CARSEGGAEETQYF. CDR3 coding DNA: TGTGCCAGGTCAGAGGGGGGCGCGGAGGAGACCCAGTACTTC.

The rearrangement uses TRBV24-1 and TRBJ2-1, with TRBD1 identical over 9 bases. Per germline, CDR1 KGHDR and CDR2 SFDVKD. The CDR3 totals 13 residues. The V segment lost 5 bases and the J segment 7 bases; nucleotides outside the gene matches: 2. The CDR3 DNA reads TGTGCCACCAGTGGGACAGGGGAAAATGAGCAGTTCTTC. Amino acids: CATSGTGENEQFF.

This clonotype was seen more than once but under ten times. The chain recombines TRBV20-1 with TRBJ2-7, with D unclear. V was pared by 3 bases and J by 4 bases, with 13 bases between. Per the germline V gene, CDR1 is DFQATT and CDR2 is SNEGSKA (reference sequence). This CDR3 contains 13 residues. CDR3 bases: TGCAGTGCTAGGGACGGCCGCTATTACGAGCAGTACTTC. Its translation: CSARDGRYYEQYF.

V usage is TRBV7-9 and J usage is TRBJ1-1; the D gene is possibly TRBD1 (5 bases). CDR1 is SEHNR and CDR2 is FQNEAQ in the germline V gene (reference sequence). The CDR3 runs 17 residues. The V gene lost 5 bases and the J gene lost 6 bases, with 25 bases spanning the gap. DNA of the CDR3: TGTGCCAGCAGCCTTGGGGCAAGAGGCCTGACGGTGGCTGAAGCTTTCTTT. Its translation is CASSLGARGLTVAEAFF.

The chain links TRBV6-1 to TRBJ1-6; possible D gene TRBD1, 5 bases. The V gene lost 1 base and the J gene lost 9 bases, with 16 bases spanning the gap. The germline CDR1 and CDR2 sequences are MNHNS and SASEGT. This CDR3 has 16 amino acids. The CDR3 here is CASSEGWDEWSSPLHF. The CDR3 DNA is TGTGCCAGCAGTGAAGGGTGGGACGAATGGTCTTCACCCCTCCACTTT.

This chain connects TRBV19 to TRBJ2-4; 7 bases map to TRBD1. The germline CDR1 and CDR2 sequences are LNHDA and SQIVND (reference sequence). The CDR3 runs 16 residues. V trimming: 3 bases; J trimming: 0 bases; junction bases outside the gene matches: 5. This CDR3 is CASSIFPGGAKNIQYF. CDR3 bases: TGTGCCAGTAGTATCTTCCCAGGGGGAGCCAAAAACATTCAGTACTTC.

The CDR3 DNA is TGTGCCAGTAGTACGGGACTACCGAACACCGGGGAGCTGTTTTTT. Amino acids: CASSTGLPNTGELFF. The rearrangement links TRBV19 to TRBJ2-2, with 7 bases aligning to TRBD2. The germline CDR1 and CDR2 sequences are LNHDA and SQIVND (reference sequence). V lost 4 bases and J lost 0; bases outside the gene matches: 2. The CDR3 loop spans 15 amino acids. Combining the CDR3 with reference TRBV19 and TRBJ2-2 gives the whole variable domain DGGITQSPKYLFRKEGQNVTLSCEQNLNHDAMYWYRQDPGQGLRLIYYSQIVNDFQKGDIAEGYSVSREKKESFPLTVTSAQKNPTAFYLCASSTGLPNTGELFFGEGSRLTVL.

CDR3 bases: TGTGCCAGCAGTTGGTCCCCTAGGACTAGGGAATACAATGAGCAGTTCTTC. This encodes CASSWSPRTREYNEQFF. The chain carries TRBV27 and TRBJ2-1; 7 bases map to TRBD2. With V trimmed by 4 bases and J by 4 bases, 13 bases remained unmatched. This CDR3 is 17 amino acids long. Germline CDR1 reads MNHEY; CDR2 reads SMNVEV (reference sequence).

The rearrangement uses TRBV7-9 and TRBJ1-4; possible D gene TRBD1, 5 bases. This CDR3 has 14 residues. CDR1 SEHNR and CDR2 FQNEAQ come from the germline V gene (reference sequence). Between the trimmed V and J ends, which lost 1 base and 3 bases, there was a span of 6 bases. In DNA, the CDR3 is TGTGCCAGCAGCTTAGTAGGGGCTAATGAAAAACTGTTTTTT. Its translation: CASSLVGANEKLFF.

V is TRBV7-9 and J is TRBJ2-2, with D perhaps assigned TRBD1 or TRBD2 (5 bases each). V lost 5 bases, J lost 4 bases, and 17 bases lay in between. Germline CDR1 reads SEHNR; CDR2 reads FQNEAQ (reference sequence). This CDR3 is 16 amino acids long. Here the CDR3 DNA reads TGTGCCAGCAGCCGCGAGAGAACTAGGGGCACCGGGGAGCTGTTTTTT. It translates to CASSRERTRGTGELFF.

CDR3 region: CASSVTSVNYGYTF. DNA of the CDR3: TGTGCCAGCAGTGTGACATCTGTGAACTATGGCTACACCTTC. The chain recombines TRBV2 with TRBJ1-2, with no clear D. The CDR3 runs 14 residues. Germline V gene data show CDR1 as SNHLY and CDR2 as FYNNEI. V was clipped by 4 bases and J by 2 bases, with 11 bases between them.